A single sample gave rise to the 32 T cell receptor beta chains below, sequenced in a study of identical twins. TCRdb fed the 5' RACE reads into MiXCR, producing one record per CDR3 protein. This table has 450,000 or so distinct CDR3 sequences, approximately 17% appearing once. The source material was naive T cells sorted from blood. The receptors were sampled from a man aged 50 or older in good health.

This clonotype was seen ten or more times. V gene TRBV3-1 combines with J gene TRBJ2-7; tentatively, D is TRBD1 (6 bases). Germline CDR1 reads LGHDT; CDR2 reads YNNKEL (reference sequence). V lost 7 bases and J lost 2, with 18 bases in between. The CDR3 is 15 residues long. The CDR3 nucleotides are TGTGCCAGCACGCCTTCATACAGGGCCACCTACGAGCAGTACTTC. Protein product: CASTPSYRATYEQYF.

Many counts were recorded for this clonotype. CDR3 amino acids: CSVGQGGETQYF. As DNA, the CDR3 is TGCAGCGTCGGACAGGGTGGAGAGACCCAGTACTTC. The chain recombines TRBV29-1 with TRBJ2-5, with 8 bases that match TRBD1. V lost 6 bases to trimming and J lost 4 bases; unmatched junction nucleotides: 4. The germline CDR1 and CDR2 sequences are SQVTM and ANQGSEA. This CDR3 comprises 12 residues. Complete variable domain (other parts from reference TRBV29-1 and TRBJ2-5): SAVISQKPSRDICQRGTSLTIQCQVDSQVTMMFWYRQQPGQSLTLIATANQGSEATYESGFVIDKFPISRPNLTFSTLTVSNMSPEDSSIYLCSVGQGGETQYFGPGTRLLVL.

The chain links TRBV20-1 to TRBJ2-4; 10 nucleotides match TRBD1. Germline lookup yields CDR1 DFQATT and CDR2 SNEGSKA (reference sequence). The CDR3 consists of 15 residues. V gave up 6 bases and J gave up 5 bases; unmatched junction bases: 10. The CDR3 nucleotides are TGCAGTGCCCAAATCGACAGGGGGCGGGAAAACATTCAGTACTTC. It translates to CSAQIDRGRENIQYF.

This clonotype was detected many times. The DNA for the CDR3 is TGTGCCAGCAGTCCGACGGTCCCGAACACTGAAGCTTTCTTT. Residues: CASSPTVPNTEAFF. J is TRBJ1-1 and V is TRBV12-3 or TRBV12-4; unclear D gene. Trimming stripped 5 bases from V and 1 base from J, with 11 bases between. There are 14 residues in the CDR3.

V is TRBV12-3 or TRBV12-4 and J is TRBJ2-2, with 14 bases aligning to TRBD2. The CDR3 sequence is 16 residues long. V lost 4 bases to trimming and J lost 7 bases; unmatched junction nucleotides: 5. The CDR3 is CASSWGLAGVGGELFF. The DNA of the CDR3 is TGTGCCAGCAGTTGGGGACTAGCGGGAGTGGGCGGGGAGCTGTTTTTT.

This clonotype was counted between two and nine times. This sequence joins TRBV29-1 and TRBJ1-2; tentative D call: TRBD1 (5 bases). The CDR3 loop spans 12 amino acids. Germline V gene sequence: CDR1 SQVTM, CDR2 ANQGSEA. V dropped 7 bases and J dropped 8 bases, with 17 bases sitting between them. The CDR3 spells CSAQRQGGGYTF. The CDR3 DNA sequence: TGCAGCGCCCAACGTCAGGGTGGCGGCTACACCTTC. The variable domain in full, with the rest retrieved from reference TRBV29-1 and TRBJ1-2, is SAVISQKPSRDICQRGTSLTIQCQVDSQVTMMFWYRQQPGQSLTLIATANQGSEATYESGFVIDKFPISRPNLTFSTLTVSNMSPEDSSIYLCSAQRQGGGYTFGSGTRLTVV.

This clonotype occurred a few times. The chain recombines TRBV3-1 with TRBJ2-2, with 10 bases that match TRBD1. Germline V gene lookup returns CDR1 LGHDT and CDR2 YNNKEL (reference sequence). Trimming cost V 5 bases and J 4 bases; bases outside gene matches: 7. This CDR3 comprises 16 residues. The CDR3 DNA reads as TGTGCCAGCAGCATGTGGGACAGGGGCGGCACCGGGGAGCTGTTTTTT. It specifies CASSMWDRGGTGELFF.

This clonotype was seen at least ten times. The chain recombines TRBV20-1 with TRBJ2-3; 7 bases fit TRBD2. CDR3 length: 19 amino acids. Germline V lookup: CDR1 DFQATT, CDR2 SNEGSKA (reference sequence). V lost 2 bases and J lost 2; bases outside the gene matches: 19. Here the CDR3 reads CSARQERPSGMTYTDTQYF. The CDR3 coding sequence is TGCAGTGCTAGACAGGAACGTCCTAGCGGTATGACTTACACAGATACGCAGTATTTT.

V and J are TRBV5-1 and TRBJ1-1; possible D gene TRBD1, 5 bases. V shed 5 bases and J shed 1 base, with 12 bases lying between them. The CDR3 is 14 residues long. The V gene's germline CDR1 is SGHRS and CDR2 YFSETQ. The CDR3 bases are TGCGCCAGCAGTTATGGGGCCTCGAACACTGAAGCTTTCTTT. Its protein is CASSYGASNTEAFF.

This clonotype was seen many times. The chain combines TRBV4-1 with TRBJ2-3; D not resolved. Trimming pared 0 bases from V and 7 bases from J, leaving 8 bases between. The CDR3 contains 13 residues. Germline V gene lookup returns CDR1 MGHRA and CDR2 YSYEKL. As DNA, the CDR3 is TGCGCCAGCAGCCAAGATCATAAGAATACGCAGTATTTT. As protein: CASSQDHKNTQYF.

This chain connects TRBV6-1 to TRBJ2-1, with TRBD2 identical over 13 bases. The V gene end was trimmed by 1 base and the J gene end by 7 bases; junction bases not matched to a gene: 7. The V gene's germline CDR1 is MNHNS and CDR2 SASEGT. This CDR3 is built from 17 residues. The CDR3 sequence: CASSEVLAGGDGNEQFF. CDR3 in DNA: TGTGCCAGCAGTGAAGTACTAGCGGGAGGGGACGGAAATGAGCAGTTCTTC.

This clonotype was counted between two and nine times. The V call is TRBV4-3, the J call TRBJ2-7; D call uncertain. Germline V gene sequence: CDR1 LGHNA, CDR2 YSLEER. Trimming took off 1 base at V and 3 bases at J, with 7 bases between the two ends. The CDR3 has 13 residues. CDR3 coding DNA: TGCGCCAGCAGCCAAGGGATACACTACGAGCAGTACTTC. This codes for CASSQGIHYEQYF.

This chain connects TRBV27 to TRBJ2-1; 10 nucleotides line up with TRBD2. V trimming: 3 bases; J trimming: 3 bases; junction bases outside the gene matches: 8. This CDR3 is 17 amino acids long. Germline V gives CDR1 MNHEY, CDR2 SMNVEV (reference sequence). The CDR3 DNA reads TGTGCCAGCAGTTTTGGGGTAGCGGGAGGTCTCTACAATGAGCAGTTCTTC. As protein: CASSFGVAGGLYNEQFF.

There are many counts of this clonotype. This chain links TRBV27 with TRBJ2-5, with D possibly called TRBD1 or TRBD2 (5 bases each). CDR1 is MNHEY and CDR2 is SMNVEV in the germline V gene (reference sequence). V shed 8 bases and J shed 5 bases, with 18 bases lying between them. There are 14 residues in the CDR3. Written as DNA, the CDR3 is TGTGCCAGCTCAAGAGGGGTTTCAGGGGAGACCCAGTACTTC. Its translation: CASSRGVSGETQYF.

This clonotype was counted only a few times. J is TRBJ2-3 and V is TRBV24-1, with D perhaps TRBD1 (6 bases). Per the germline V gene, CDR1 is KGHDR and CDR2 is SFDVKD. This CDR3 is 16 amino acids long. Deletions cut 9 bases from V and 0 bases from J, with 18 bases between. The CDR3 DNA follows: TGTGCCACCCTACCGGGACACCTCGCAAGCACAGATACGCAGTATTTT. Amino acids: CATLPGHLASTDTQYF.

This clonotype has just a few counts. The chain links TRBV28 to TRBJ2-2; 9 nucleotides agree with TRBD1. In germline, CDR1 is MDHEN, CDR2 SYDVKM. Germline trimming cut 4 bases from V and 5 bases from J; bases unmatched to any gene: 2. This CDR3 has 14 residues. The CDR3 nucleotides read TGTGCCAGCAGTTCGGGACAGGGAACCGGGGAGCTGTTTTTT. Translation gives CASSSGQGTGELFF.

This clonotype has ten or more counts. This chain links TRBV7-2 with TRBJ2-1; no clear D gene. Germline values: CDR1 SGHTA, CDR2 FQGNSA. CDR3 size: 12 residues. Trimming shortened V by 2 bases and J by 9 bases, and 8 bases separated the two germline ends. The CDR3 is CASSLLSAEQFF. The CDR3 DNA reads TGTGCCAGCAGCTTATTAAGTGCTGAGCAGTTCTTC.

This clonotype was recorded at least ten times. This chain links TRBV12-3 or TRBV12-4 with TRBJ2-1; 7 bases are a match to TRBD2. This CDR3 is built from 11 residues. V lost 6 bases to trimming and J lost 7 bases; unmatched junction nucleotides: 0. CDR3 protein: CASRLANEQFF. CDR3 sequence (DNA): TGTGCCAGCAGACTAGCGAATGAGCAGTTCTTC.

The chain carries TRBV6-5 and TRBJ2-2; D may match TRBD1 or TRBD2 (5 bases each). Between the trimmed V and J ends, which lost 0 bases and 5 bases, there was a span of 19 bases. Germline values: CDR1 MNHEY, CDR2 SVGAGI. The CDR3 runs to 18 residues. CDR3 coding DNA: TGTGCCAGCAGTTACTCTCGTAGGGACCTTCTTGAAACCGGGGAGCTGTTTTTT. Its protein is CASSYSRRDLLETGELFF.

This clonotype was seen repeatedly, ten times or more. CDR3 residues: CASSPPGAGELFF. The CDR3 DNA follows: TGTGCCAGCTCACCACCGGGTGCCGGGGAGCTGTTTTTT. V usage is TRBV18 and J usage is TRBJ2-2; D is ambiguous. The CDR3 contains 13 residues. Deletions cut 0 bases from V and 6 bases from J, with 5 bases between. Germline CDR1 reads KGHSH; CDR2 reads LQKENI. The full variable domain, with the rest looked up from reference TRBV18 and TRBJ2-2, is NAGVMQNPRHLVRRRGQEARLRCSPMKGHSHVYWYRQLPEEGLKFMVYLQKENIIDESGMPKERFSAEFPKEGPSILRIQQVVRGDSAAYFCASSPPGAGELFFGEGSRLTVL.

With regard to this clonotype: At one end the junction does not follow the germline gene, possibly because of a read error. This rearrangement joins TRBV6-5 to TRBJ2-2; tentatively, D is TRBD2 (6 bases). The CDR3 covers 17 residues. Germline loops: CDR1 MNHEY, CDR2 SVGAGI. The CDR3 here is CAISYDWAGSNTGELFF. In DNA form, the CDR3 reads TGTGCCATCAGTTACGACTGGGCGGGATCGAACACCGGGGAGCTGTTTTTT.

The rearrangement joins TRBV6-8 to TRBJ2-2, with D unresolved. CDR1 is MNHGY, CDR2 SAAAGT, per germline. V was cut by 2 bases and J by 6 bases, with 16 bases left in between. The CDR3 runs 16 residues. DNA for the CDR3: TGTGCCAGCAGTTACCCCTCCGGGTGGATCCCCGGGGAGCTGTTTTTT. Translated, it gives CASSYPSGWIPGELFF.

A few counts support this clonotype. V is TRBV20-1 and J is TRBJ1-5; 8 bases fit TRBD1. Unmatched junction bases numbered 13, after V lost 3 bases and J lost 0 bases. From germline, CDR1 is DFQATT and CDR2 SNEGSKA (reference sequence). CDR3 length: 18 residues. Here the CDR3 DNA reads TGCAGTGCTAGCCCCTGGACAGGGATAAGCGATAGCAATCAGCCCCAGCATTTT. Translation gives CSASPWTGISDSNQPQHF.

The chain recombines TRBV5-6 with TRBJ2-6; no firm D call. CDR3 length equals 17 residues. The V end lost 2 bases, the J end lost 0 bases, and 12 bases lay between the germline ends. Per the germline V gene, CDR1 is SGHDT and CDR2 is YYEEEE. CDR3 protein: CASSFIRQHSGANVLTF. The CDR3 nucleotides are TGTGCCAGCAGCTTTATCCGACAACACTCTGGGGCCAACGTCCTGACTTTC.

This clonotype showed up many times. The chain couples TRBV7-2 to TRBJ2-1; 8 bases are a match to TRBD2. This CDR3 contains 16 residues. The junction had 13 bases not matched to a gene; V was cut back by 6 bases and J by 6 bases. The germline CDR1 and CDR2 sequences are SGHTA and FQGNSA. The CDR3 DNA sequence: TGTGCCAGCAGTCACCGCCCGGGACTAGTTATCAATGAGCAGTTCTTC. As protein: CASSHRPGLVINEQFF.

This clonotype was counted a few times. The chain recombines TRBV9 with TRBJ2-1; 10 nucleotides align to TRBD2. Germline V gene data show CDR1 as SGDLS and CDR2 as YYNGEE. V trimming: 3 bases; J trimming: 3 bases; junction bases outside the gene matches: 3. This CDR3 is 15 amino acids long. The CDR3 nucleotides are TGTGCCAGCAGCGCGGGACTAGCGTTCTACAATGAGCAGTTCTTC. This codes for CASSAGLAFYNEQFF.

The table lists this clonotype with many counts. The CDR3 is CASSVLAGGWTDTQYF. The CDR3 nucleotides read TGTGCCAGCAGCGTCCTCGCGGGAGGATGGACAGATACGCAGTATTTT. The genes are TRBV9 and TRBJ2-3; 8 bases line up with TRBD2. The trim removed 2 bases at V and 3 bases at J, leaving 8 bases unmatched. Germline V gene lookup returns CDR1 SGDLS and CDR2 YYNGEE. The CDR3 sequence is 16 residues long.

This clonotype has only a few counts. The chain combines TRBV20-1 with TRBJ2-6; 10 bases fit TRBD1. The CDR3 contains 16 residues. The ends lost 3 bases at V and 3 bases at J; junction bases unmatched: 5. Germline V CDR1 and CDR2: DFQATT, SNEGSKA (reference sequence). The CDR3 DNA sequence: TGCAGTGCTAGGACAGGGGGCACCTTTGGGGCCAACGTCCTGACTTTC. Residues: CSARTGGTFGANVLTF.

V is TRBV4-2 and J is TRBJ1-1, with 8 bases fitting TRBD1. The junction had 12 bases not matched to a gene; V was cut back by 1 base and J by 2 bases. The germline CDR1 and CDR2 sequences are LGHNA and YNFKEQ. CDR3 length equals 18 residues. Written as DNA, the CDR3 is TGTGCCAGCAGCCAAGTTGGGCAGGGGGCAGGAGGAAACACTGAAGCTTTCTTT. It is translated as CASSQVGQGAGGNTEAFF.

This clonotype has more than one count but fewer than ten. CDR3 sequence (DNA): TGCAGCGTTGGGGGGGGGACAGGAAAAAGCACAGATACGCAGTATTTT. Its protein product is CSVGGGTGKSTDTQYF. The chain has TRBV29-1 and TRBJ2-3; a possible D gene is TRBD1 (8 bases). V was pared by 4 bases and J by 0 bases, with 17 bases between. The CDR3 contains 16 residues. Germline lookup yields CDR1 SQVTM and CDR2 ANQGSEA.

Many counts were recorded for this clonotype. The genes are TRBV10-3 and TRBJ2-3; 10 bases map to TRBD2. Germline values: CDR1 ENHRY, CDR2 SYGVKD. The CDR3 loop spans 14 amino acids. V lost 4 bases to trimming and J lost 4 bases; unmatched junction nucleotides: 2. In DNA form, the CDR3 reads TGTGCCATCAGTGGAGCGGGAGGGGCAGATACGCAGTATTTT. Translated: CAISGAGGADTQYF.

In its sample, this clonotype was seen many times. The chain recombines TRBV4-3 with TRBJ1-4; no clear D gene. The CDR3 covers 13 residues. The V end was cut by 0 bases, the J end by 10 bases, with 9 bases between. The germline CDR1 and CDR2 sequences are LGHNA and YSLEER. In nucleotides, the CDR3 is TGCGCCAGCAGCCAAGAGTGGCCTGCAAAACTGTTTTTT. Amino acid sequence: CASSQEWPAKLFF.